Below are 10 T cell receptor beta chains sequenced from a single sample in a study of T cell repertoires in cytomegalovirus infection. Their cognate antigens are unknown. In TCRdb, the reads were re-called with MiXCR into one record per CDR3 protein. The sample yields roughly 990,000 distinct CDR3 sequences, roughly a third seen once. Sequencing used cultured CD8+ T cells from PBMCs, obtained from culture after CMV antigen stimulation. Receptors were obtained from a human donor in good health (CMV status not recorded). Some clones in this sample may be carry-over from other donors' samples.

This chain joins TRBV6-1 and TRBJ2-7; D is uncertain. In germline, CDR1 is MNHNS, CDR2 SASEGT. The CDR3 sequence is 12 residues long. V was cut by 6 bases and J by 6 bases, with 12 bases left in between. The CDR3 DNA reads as TGTGCCAGCAGCCCCGGTGGTGTCGAGCAGTACGTC. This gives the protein CASSPGGVEQYV.

CDR3 region: CAIRVDISSYEQYF. The DNA of the CDR3 is TGTGCCATCAGGGTCGACATCTCCTCCTACGAGCAGTACTTC. J is TRBJ2-7 and V is TRBV10-3; D not certain. V was pared by 6 bases and J by 0 bases, with 12 bases between. The germline V gene encodes CDR1 ENHRY and CDR2 SYGVKD. The CDR3 loop spans 14 amino acids.

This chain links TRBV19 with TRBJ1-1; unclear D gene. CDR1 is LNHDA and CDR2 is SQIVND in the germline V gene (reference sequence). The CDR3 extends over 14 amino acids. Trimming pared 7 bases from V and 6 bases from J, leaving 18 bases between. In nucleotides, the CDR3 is TGTGCCAGTACCCCGATAGGGAGTAGCGCTGAAGCTTTCTTT. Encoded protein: CASTPIGSSAEAFF.

The CDR3 is CASSSPMDGHGGYTF. In DNA, the CDR3 is TGTGCCAGCAGCTCCCCAATGGACGGACATGGAGGCTACACCTTC. This sequence joins TRBV5-4 and TRBJ1-2; tentative D call: TRBD1 (5 bases). From germline, CDR1 is SGHNT and CDR2 YYREEE (reference sequence). This CDR3 has 15 amino acids. V lost 3 bases to trimming and J lost 8 bases, with 20 bases between them.

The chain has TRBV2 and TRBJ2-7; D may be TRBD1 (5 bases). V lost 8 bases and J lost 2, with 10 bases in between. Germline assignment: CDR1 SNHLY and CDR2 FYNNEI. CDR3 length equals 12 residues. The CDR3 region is CASEDTTYEQYF. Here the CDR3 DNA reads TGTGCCAGCGAGGACACAACCTACGAGCAGTACTTC.

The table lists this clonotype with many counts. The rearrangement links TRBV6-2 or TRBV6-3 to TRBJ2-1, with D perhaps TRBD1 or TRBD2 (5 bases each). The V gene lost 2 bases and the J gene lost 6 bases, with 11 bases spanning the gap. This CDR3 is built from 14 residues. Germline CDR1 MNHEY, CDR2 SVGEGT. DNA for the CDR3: TGTGCCAGCAGTTACGATGAGGGGAGCAATGAGCAGTTCTTC. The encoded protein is CASSYDEGSNEQFF.

DNA for the CDR3: TGTGCCAGCAGCTTTATGGGGTGGGGAAATGAGCAGTTCTTC. The encoded protein is CASSFMGWGNEQFF. The V gene is TRBV11-2, the J gene TRBJ2-1; no clear D. From germline, CDR1 is SGHAT and CDR2 FQNNGV. The CDR3 is 14 residues long. Trimming stripped 3 bases from V and 7 bases from J, with 13 bases between.

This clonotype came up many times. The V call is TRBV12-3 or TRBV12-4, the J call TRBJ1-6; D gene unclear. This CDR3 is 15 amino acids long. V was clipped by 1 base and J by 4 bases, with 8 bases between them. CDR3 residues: CASSLGRSYNSPLHF. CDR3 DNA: TGTGCCAGCAGTTTAGGCAGAAGTTATAATTCACCCCTCCACTTT.

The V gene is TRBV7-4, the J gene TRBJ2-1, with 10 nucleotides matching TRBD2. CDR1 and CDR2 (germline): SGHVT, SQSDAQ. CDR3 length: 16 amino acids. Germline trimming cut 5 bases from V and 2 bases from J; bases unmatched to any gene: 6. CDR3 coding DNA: TGTGCCAGCAGCAAGCCTAGCGGGAGTACCTACAATGAGCAGTTCTTC. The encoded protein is CASSKPSGSTYNEQFF.

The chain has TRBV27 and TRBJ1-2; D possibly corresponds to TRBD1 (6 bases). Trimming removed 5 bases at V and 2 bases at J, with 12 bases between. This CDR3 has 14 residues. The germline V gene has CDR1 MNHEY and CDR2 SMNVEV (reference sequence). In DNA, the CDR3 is TGTGCCAGCAGTCCGCGACAGGCGAACTATGGCTACACCTTC. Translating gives CASSPRQANYGYTF.